These 2 T cell receptor beta chains were all obtained from the same sample, sequenced in a study of Ad26.COV2.S vaccination and SARS-CoV-2 variants (dated by TCRdb to 2020 to 2022). The treatment or condition label on this specimen signifies: 15 to 20 received Ad26.COV2.S at low or high dose, single or two shots; about 5 received placebo; per-sample allocation not given. Repertoires of vaccine and placebo recipients were sequenced from samples taken on day 63 after the first injection. The library was prepared using the immunoSEQ multiplex PCR assay. Here the immuneACCESS table is served through TCRdb, limited to in-frame sequences with V and J called. Missing clones are a known gap in these copies; in checked studies unresolved V genes cover under half, and the rest lacks a known reason. In all, the sample holds about 240,000 clones, and roughly 88% of those were seen once. The ten largest make up about 10% of the sample.

Sample: peripheral blood, taken in a trial of Ad26.COV2.S vaccine versus placebo. The receptor source for this set is a person aged 18-60 years who received the Ad26.COV2.S COVID-19 vaccine or a placebo.

The gene calls are TRBV19 and TRBJ2-7; 8 nucleotides align to TRBD1. The CDR3 is made up of 15 amino acids. V lost 1 base and J lost 2; bases outside the gene matches: 4. Germline assignment: CDR1 LNHDA and CDR2 SQIVND (reference sequence). CDR3 coding DNA: TGTGCCAGTAGTATAGCCCCGACAGGGGCCTACGAGCAGTACTTC. Protein sequence: CASSIAPTGAYEQYF.

The V call is TRBV9, the J call TRBJ2-3, with no clear D. The CDR3 extends over 14 amino acids. CDR1 is SGDLS, CDR2 YYNGEE, per germline. Trimming took off 0 bases at V and 6 bases at J, with 11 bases between the two ends. The CDR3 region has the DNA TGTGCCAGCAGCGTAGAGGCCGCCAGGGATACGCAGTATTTT. As protein: CASSVEAARDTQYF.